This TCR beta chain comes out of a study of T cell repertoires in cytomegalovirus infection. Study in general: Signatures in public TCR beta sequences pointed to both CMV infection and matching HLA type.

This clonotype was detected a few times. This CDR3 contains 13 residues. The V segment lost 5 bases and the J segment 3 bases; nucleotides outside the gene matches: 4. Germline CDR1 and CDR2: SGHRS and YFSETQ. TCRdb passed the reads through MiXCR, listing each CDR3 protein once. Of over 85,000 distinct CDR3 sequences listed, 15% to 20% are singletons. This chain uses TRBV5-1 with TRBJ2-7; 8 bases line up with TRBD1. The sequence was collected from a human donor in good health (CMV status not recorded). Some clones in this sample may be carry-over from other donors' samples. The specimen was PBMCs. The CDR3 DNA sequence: TGCGCCAGCAGGAGGACAGGGCGCTACGAGCAGTACTTC. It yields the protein CASRRTGRYEQYF.